This T cell receptor (beta chain) derives from a study of human T cells and chemical hapten exposure. Study-level information: Skin of the upper inner arm, about 2 cm by about 2 cm, received 2% DPC for sensitization.

This clonotype was observed a handful of times. Its antigen is unidentified. Study results and caveats: Controls had significantly fewer large CDR3 similarity clusters than were formed by expanded TCRs.

Trimming left V 6 bases short and J 2 bases short, with 10 bases between. The CDR3 runs to 13 residues. Germline CDR1 reads MNHEY; CDR2 reads SVGAGI. Time point reported: pre-sensitization, week 0. Stated treatment: therapeutic diphenylcyclopropenone sensitization with weekly scalp DPC. The total RNA was obtained from whole blood that was not fractionated. TCRdb fed the RACE reads into MiXCR, producing one record per CDR3 protein. This table holds 200,000 to 300,000 distinct CDR3 sequences, 7% to 10% found once. The receptor's source is a woman in her thirties or forties with alopecia areata. Some clones in this sample may be carry-over from other donors' samples. This specimen was whole blood, taken in connection with sensitization to the hapten diphenylcyclopropenone (DPC). The V and J genes are TRBV6-5 and TRBJ2-5, with D possibly being TRBD1 (5 bases). The CDR3 loop reads CASSRRQQETQYF. CDR3 sequence (DNA): TGTGCCAGCAGCCGCCGACAGCAAGAGACCCAGTACTTC.